This T cell receptor beta chain was obtained from a study of cytomegalovirus exposure and HLA in healthy donors (dated by TCRdb to 2017 to 2019). Turning to the overall study: In an earlier analysis of approximately 500 of the donors, approximately 260 Gb of sequence data and approximately 100 million unique TCR beta sequences from about 190 million T cells were reported. About 330 gigabases of sequencing data and around 80 million unique TCR sequences made up an early release that covered approximately 650 HLA-typed donors. Of the roughly 410 genotyped donors, roughly 80% were placed in the genetic ancestry cluster associated with self-reported Caucasian donors. The study aimed to test whether cataloging public T cell receptors could reveal signatures of past pathogen exposure. The study profiled the T cell repertoires of hundreds of subjects by immunosequencing and related them to cytomegalovirus serostatus. Besides the first cohort of 550 to 750 subjects, a separate validation cohort made up of 120 different subjects was used. High-throughput TCR immunosequencing, statistical association of individual TCRs with disease status, and machine learning were combined to predict cytomegalovirus infection status. A later analysis re-examined previously published TCR beta repertoires from just over 650 donors and added high-resolution HLA genotyping to investigate patterns of TCR occurrence. Rather than using new phenotypic data, the later analysis identified candidate immune exposures from TCR beta sequences and from how often those sequences occurred across donors. In an earlier analysis of roughly 540 of the donors, high-throughput TCR beta sequencing was used to judge whether each TCR beta V gene segment behaved as functional or pseudogenic. Donor age, sex, ethnicity and CMV serostatus were collected together with the repertoire data. In a later genetic analysis, genome-wide SNP genotypes for 398 of the 666 donors were used, and that subset was treated as a discovery cohort. All discovery cohort repertoires had been generated using a single sequencing platform. Class I and class II HLA loci were covered by the typing at four-digit resolution. Typing coverage differed by locus: A, B, C, DRB1 and DQB1 were typed in roughly 620-630 donors, DQA1 in about 500, DPA1 in 606, and DPB1 in just under 490. Because of strong linkage in the cohort, roughly five DR-DQ haplotypes were treated as single units for association and clustering. Across some 400 genotyped donors of the cohort, an average of approximately 200,000 unique TCR beta nucleotide sequences per donor were sequenced, and roughly 20% of those sequences were non-productive. Here is what the overall study found, with its caveats: A cluster of highly shared sequence variants was judged likely to be a technical artifact of the sequencing pipeline. A further reported finding was that TCR beta sequences accurately predicted the HLA-A and HLA-B alleles for most subjects in the first cohort. Strong co-occurrence of HLA alleles, especially DR and DQ, made assigning TCR associations to individual alleles difficult. Several of the top co-occurrence clusters appeared to be linked to parvovirus B19, influenza, CMV and Epstein-Barr virus, according to a later analysis. Roughly uniform sequencing depth across donors was assumed in presence/absence analyses, although this assumption may not hold. The classifier was reported to diagnose cytomegalovirus status with high specificity and sensitivity in both the original and validation cohorts. The study listed 164 TCR beta chains as associated with cytomegalovirus. In a later analysis, TCR association rates were found to vary across HLA loci, with the most associated TCRs seen for DRB1 alleles and the fewest for HLA-C alleles. It was suggested by the authors that the approach could potentially be generalized to other disease states and immunological phenotypes. Some 16 rarely observed V segments, including chromosome 9 orphons, were excluded from the earlier analysis of 550 to 700 of the donors because counts were too low. Specific HLA alleles were associated with more than 15,000 TCR beta sequences at a false discovery rate of 0.05 in a later analysis. In a later analysis, HLA-associated TCR beta chains showed more clonal expansion and lower generation probabilities than non-associated chains that were equally common. Linkage disequilibrium might explain the correlated functional status among segregating V segments, but an unknown experimental factor could not be excluded. Most CMV-associated TCR beta chains appeared to be HLA-restricted in a later analysis, and the HLA associations seemed to be driven largely by CMV exposure. Because HLA typing was missing for some donors at each locus, association tests included only the typed subset. Only TCR beta chains were sequenced in this cohort, and the absence of alpha or paired-chain data limited detectable features. A later genetic analysis reported fewer N-insertions in productive TCRs among donors in an Asian-associated ancestry cluster than the roughly 700-donor mean. An association between a missense DCLRE1C variant and V-gene and J-gene trimming of TCR beta chains was found in a later genetic analysis and replicated in an independent cohort. In an earlier analysis of about 600 of the donors, most TCR beta V segments appeared in productive rearrangements about 87% or about 30% of the time, broadly matching IMGT annotations. CMV serostatus was the only immune exposure information available for the cohort. Most TCR sequences were observed very rarely across donors, whereas some public TCRs were present in many individuals. In vitro tests confirmed that a few of the cytomegalovirus-associated TCR beta chains recognize cytomegalovirus antigens.

Library generation was performed with the immunoSEQ multiplex PCR assay. The multiplex PCR relied on a mix of 60 forward primers for TCR Vbeta segments and 13 reverse primers for TCR Jbeta segments. The CDR3 region of rearranged TCR beta genes was amplified from genomic DNA by a multiplex PCR assay. Amplified TCR beta libraries were sequenced as 87-base-pair reads on the Illumina HiSeq System. The authors' analysis ran thus. In a later analysis, about 80 million unique TCR beta chains were counted across the 500 to 700 repertoires, and around 10 million of these chains were shared by at least two donors. To remove PCR and sequencing errors, raw reads were error-corrected and collapsed into unique sequences using a nearest-neighbor algorithm that merged closely related sequences. To assign V, D and J gene segments, CDR3 sequences were aligned to IMGT reference sequences. For a sequence to be retained, a match of at least six nucleotides to both a V gene segment and a J gene segment was required. Rearrangements were classified as productive when the CDR3 lacked stop codons and remained in frame with V and J, and all other rearrangements were classified as non-productive. Following IMGT convention, CDR3 was defined as the stretch from the second conserved V-encoded cysteine up to the conserved J-encoded phenylalanine. The earlier analysis of approximately 590 of the donors excluded any sequence lacking an unambiguous match to a single V gene segment. In an earlier analysis of approximately 590 of the donors, V segments were called functional above 56.7% productive rearrangements and were called segregating when the between-donor standard deviation exceeded 5%. A statistical classification framework was built to diagnose cytomegalovirus status from the catalog of TCR beta chain sequences. V and J gene assignment, in a later analysis, came from comparing TCR nucleotide sequences with IMGT/GENE-DB human TR gene sequences. In a later analysis, CDR3 sequences and most-parsimonious VDJ recombination scenarios were assigned using the TCRdist pipeline. In a later analysis, every TCR beta chain was defined by the combination of its CDR3 amino acid sequence and its V-gene family, and reads without a unique V-gene family were dropped. As a way to deal with suspected cross-contamination and a sequencing artifact, a later analysis dropped 450 to 600 nucleotide sequences that were highly shared and had low generation probability. A later analysis calculated a clonal expansion index for each public chain from normalized within-repertoire ranks of inferred template counts. In a later analysis, generation probabilities were computed using a VDJ recombination model fitted to out-of-frame rearrangements, and the results were checked against IGoR. In a later analysis, hypergeometric tests were used to score TCR-TCR, TCR-HLA and TCR-CMV co-occurrence, with a repertoire-size bias correction applied to TCR pairs. In a later analysis, false discovery rates were estimated by permuting HLA or CMV assignments 20 times. In a later analysis, co-occurring TCRs were grouped using DBSCAN, and TCRdist sequence similarity was added for clustering within HLA-allele-positive subsets. Repertoires with fewer than 30,000 or more than 120,000 public chains were left out of co-occurrence clustering, as were five repertoires with anomalous nucleotide sharing. Not all clones reach the TCRdb copy of this immuneACCESS table, which keeps in-frame sequences only. Checked studies attribute under half of the gap to unresolved V genes and leave the rest unexplained. V and J calls and clone size come straight from that table; D and trimming were deduced from the DNA. This sample comprises around 160,000 clones, 80% of them detected only once. Over 8% of the sample is taken by the ten largest.

Points on this clone: The antigen it recognizes is unknown. No base quality values were provided; no much bigger clone lies one nucleotide off.

In total, approximately 690 healthy bone marrow donors made up the cohort. At the time of sampling, every cohort member was nominally healthy, though immune exposures that went unrecorded were likely present. The donor was CMV seropositive and was included in the group of some 290 seropositive cohort members. A peripheral blood sample was collected from each donor, and TCR beta sequencing was performed on peripheral blood mononuclear cells. Genomic DNA extraction from the blood cell samples was performed with the Qiagen DNeasy Blood Extraction Kit. This TCR was sampled from a man aged 18 to 35 in good health and CMV-seropositive. The sample was PBMCs.

The bases are TGTGCCAGCAGTCGACAGGGCGGGGTTGGAAACACCATATATTTT. Its translation is CASSRQGGVGNTIYF. The rearrangement combines TRBV28 with TRBJ1-3, and 7 bases in between align with TRBD1. CDR3 length: 15 amino acids, cysteine to phenylalanine. The entry retains the CDR3 DNA only, 45 bases that are in frame from base 1. V ends up 5 bases short and J 3 bases short, with an unmatched junction base count of 7. CDR1 and CDR2 are drawn from the germline V gene: MDHEN, SYDVKM.